The 11 T cell receptor beta chains below come from one sample, sequenced in a study of CXCR3-negative and CXCR3-positive naive CD8 T cells. Study-wide points: Researchers report that CXCR3-positive naive cells carry more hydrophobic TRB CDR3s than CXCR3-negative naive cells.

Researchers prepared the TRB cDNA libraries using 5' RACE with UMI labels. TCRdb reprocessed the 5' RACE reads, with one entry per CDR3 protein and no DNA. The specimen's table records 120,000 to 150,000 distinct CDR3 sequences. No antigen is known for these receptors. Sequenced input: naive CXCR3+ CD8+ T cells from blood. Specified subset: CD45RO-CCR7+CD27+CD95- naive CD8+ T cells expressing CXCR3 (TNR3+). These receptors were collected from a human donor in good health. Some clones in this sample may be carry-over from other donors' samples.

V usage is TRBV12-3 or TRBV12-4 and J usage is TRBJ2-7. The CDR3 has 12 residues. The CDR3 here is CASSSRIYEQYF.

V and J are TRBV19 and TRBJ2-1; the TCRdb call, TRBD2, lacks DNA for checking. CDR3 size: 14 residues. Per the germline V gene, CDR1 is LNHDA and CDR2 is SQIVND (reference sequence). CDR3 protein: CASSIAGTRDEQFF.

The chain couples TRBV29-1 to TRBJ2-7; lacking DNA, the TRBD1 call made by TCRdb goes unchecked. The CDR3 length is 12 residues. Germline assignment: CDR1 SQVTM and CDR2 ANQGSEA. The CDR3 sequence is CSVETGSYEQYF.

CDR3 protein: CSTRWDVDEAFF. The gene calls are TRBV29-1 and TRBJ1-1; the TRBD1 assignment by TCRdb is unverifiable without DNA. The V gene's germline CDR1 is SQVTM and CDR2 ANQGSEA. CDR3 length: 12 residues.

This chain joins TRBV18 and TRBJ2-2. There are 15 residues in the CDR3. Germline values: CDR1 KGHSH, CDR2 LQKENI. The CDR3 here is CASSPGGTNTGELFF.

The chain joins TRBV4-2 to TRBJ2-3; without DNA, the TCRdb call of TRBD2 cannot be checked. The CDR3 has 14 residues. CDR1 and CDR2 from the germline V gene are LGHNA and YNFKEQ. The CDR3 is CASSPLAGPDTQYF.

The chain joins TRBV5-1 to TRBJ2-1; the TRBD1 assignment by TCRdb is unverifiable without DNA. CDR3 length: 14 residues. Germline lookup yields CDR1 SGHRS and CDR2 YFSETQ. CDR3 protein: CASSADRGPNEQFF.

The genes are TRBV11-2 and TRBJ2-3; absent DNA, TCRdb's TRBD2 call cannot be checked. The CDR3 length is 16 residues. Germline CDR1 is SGHAT and CDR2 is FQNNGV. The CDR3 reads CASSATSGESTDTQYF. Combining the CDR3 with reference TRBV11-2 and TRBJ2-3 gives the whole variable domain EAGVAQSPRYKIIEKRQSVAFWCNPISGHATLYWYQQILGQGPKLLIQFQNNGVVDDSQLPKDRFSAERLKGVDSTLKIQPAKLEDSAVYLCASSATSGESTDTQYFGPGTRLTVL.

The V and J genes are TRBV15 and TRBJ2-3; TCRdb's D call, TRBD1, is unchecked because there is no DNA. Germline V lookup: CDR1 LNHNV, CDR2 YYDKDF (reference sequence). The CDR3 sequence is 15 residues long. This CDR3 is CATSREGAPTDTQYF.

V is TRBV20-1 and J is TRBJ2-7; TCRdb calls TRBD1, which cannot be checked without DNA. Per germline, CDR1 DFQATT and CDR2 SNEGSKA (reference sequence). The CDR3 is 13 residues long. The CDR3 reads CSARWAGSYEQYF.

The rearrangement uses TRBV29-1 and TRBJ2-2. CDR1 and CDR2 (germline): SQVTM, ANQGSEA. This CDR3 contains 15 residues. CDR3 in amino acids: CSVKSADTNTGELFF.